The 4 T cell receptor beta chains below come from one sample, sequenced in a study of blood T cell repertoires in COVID-19. Only in-frame clones appear in the TCRdb table, and some are missing; sequencing was by immunoSEQ multiplex PCR. The table lists around 110,000 clones, approximately 89% of them singletons. Sequencing was performed on peripheral blood. Receptors were obtained from a middle-aged man with acute or convalescent COVID-19.

This rearrangement joins TRBV25-1 to TRBJ1-3; a possible D gene is TRBD1 (6 bases). V gave up 3 bases and J gave up 0 bases, with 15 bases separating them. The CDR3 is made up of 17 amino acids. Germline lookup yields CDR1 MGHDK and CDR2 SYGVNS. This CDR3 is CASSDTRGWGSGNTIYF. CDR3 bases: TGTGCCAGCAGTGATACCAGGGGCTGGGGCTCTGGAAACACCATATATTTT. The full variable domain, completed using reference TRBV25-1 and TRBJ1-3, is EADIYQTPRYLVIGTGKKITLECSQTMGHDKMYWYQQDPGMELHLIHYSYGVNSTEKGDLSSESTVSRIRTEHFPLTLESARPSHTSQYLCASSDTRGWGSGNTIYFGEGSWLTVV.

This clone was found a few times. J is TRBJ1-1 and V is TRBV4-3; D unresolved. The CDR3 has 14 amino acids. V lost 3 bases and J lost 3, with 11 bases in between. CDR1 is LGHNA, CDR2 YSLEER, per germline. DNA of the CDR3: TGCGCCAGCAGCCAGGATCAGGTCCACACTGAAGCTTTCTTT. Translating gives CASSQDQVHTEAFF.

This clone has only one observation. V is TRBV11-3 and J is TRBJ2-2; 7 bases are shared with TRBD1. The CDR3 runs 15 residues. The germline V gene encodes CDR1 SGHNT and CDR2 YENEEA. Unmatched junction bases numbered 4, after V lost 5 bases and J lost 1 base. The CDR3 DNA follows: TGTGCCAGCAGCCTAAGGACAGGGAACACCGGGGAGCTGTTTTTT. The encoded protein is CASSLRTGNTGELFF.

The CDR3 is CASSLRDEQYF. The CDR3 DNA reads as TGTGCCAGCAGTTTACGGGACGAGCAGTACTTC. The chain couples TRBV27 to TRBJ2-7; D gene uncertain. CDR1 is MNHEY and CDR2 is SMNVEV in the germline V gene (reference sequence). CDR3 length: 11 residues. V dropped 2 bases and J dropped 5 bases, with 4 bases sitting between them.